The text below deals with one T cell receptor beta chain. There are 18 residues in the CDR3. J lost 5 bases, V lost 0 bases, and 12 bases had no gene match. Germline lookup yields CDR1 LGHNA and CDR2 YNFKEQ. This entry belongs to a study of blood T cell repertoires in COVID-19. Study details: Collection of acute and convalescent COVID-19 samples took place in the United States, Italy and Spain. Nucleic acid was either cDNA or gDNA, and it came from T cells, B-cell-depleted T cells, or PBMCs.

Clones were read by immunoSEQ multiplex PCR, and TCRdb kept only the in-frame ones, dropping some. The top ten clones hold 10% to 15% of a sample with about 160,000 clones, approximately 82% of them seen once. The sequence derives from a man between 65 and 79 years old who had recovered from COVID-19. The chain uses TRBV4-2 and TRBJ2-5, with TRBD2 matching 10 bases. Input material: peripheral blood. For the CDR3, the DNA is TGTGCCAGCAGCCAAGATCAAGCGGGAGGGAGTCCGGGGGAGACCCAGTACTTC. This gives the protein CASSQDQAGGSPGETQYF.